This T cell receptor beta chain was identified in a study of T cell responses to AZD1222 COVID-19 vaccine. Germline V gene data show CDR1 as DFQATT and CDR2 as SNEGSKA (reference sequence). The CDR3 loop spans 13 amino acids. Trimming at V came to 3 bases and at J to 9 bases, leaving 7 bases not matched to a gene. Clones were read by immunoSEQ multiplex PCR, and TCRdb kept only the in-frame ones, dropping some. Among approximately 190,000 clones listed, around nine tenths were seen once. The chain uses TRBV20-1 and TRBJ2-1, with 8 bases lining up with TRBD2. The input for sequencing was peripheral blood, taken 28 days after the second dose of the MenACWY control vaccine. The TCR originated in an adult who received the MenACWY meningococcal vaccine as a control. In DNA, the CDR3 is TGCAGTGCTAGTGGGTCGGGAGGGGTTGAGCAGTTCTTC. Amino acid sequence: CSASGSGGVEQFF.